A selection of T cell receptor beta chains follows, all from one sample in a study of blood T cell repertoires in COVID-19. The table came from immunoSEQ multiplex PCR; TCRdb's copy has only in-frame clones and leaves some out. The table includes over 300,000 clones, around four fifths detected once. Sample: peripheral blood. The receptor set was obtained from a woman in her fifties or sixties with acute or convalescent COVID-19. The CDR3 runs from the conserved cysteine through the conserved F or W. The D gene is left open where the match is weak. Some rows have no size entry. The others give once, few or many, or a class for an expanded clone.

J gene: TRBJ1-3; D gene: NA; V gene: TRBV19; clone size: NA; CDR3 protein: CASTTTPGNTIYF; CDR3 DNA: TGTGCCAGTACCACGACTCCTGGAAACACCATATATTTT
J gene: TRBJ1-1; D gene: TRBD1; V gene: TRBV2; clone size: NA; CDR3 protein: CASYRGGMNTEAFF; CDR3 DNA: TGTGCCAGCTACAGGGGCGGGATGAACACTGAAGCTTTCTTT
J gene: TRBJ1-1; D gene: NA; V gene: TRBV30; clone size: NA; CDR3 protein: CAWSVSDSVTEAFF; CDR3 DNA: TGTGCCTGGAGTGTGTCCGACAGCGTCACTGAAGCTTTCTTT
J gene: TRBJ2-1; D gene: NA; V gene: TRBV7-2; clone size: NA; CDR3 protein: CASSLALSSEQFF; CDR3 DNA: TGTGCCAGCAGCTTAGCGCTCAGTTCTGAGCAGTTCTTC
J gene: TRBJ1-4; D gene: NA; V gene: TRBV9; clone size: NA; CDR3 protein: CASSVGGRGYGEKLFF; CDR3 DNA: TGTGCCAGCAGCGTAGGTGGAAGGGGGTATGGTGAAAAACTGTTTTTT
J gene: TRBJ1-5; D gene: NA; V gene: TRBV30; clone size: NA; CDR3 protein: CAWSVHGNQPQHF; CDR3 DNA: TGTGCCTGGAGTGTACATGGCAATCAGCCCCAGCATTTT
J gene: TRBJ2-5; D gene: TRBD1; V gene: TRBV14; clone size: NA; CDR3 protein: CASSLDRGDETQYF; CDR3 DNA: TGTGCCAGCAGCCTGGACAGGGGGGACGAGACCCAGTACTTC
J gene: TRBJ2-7; D gene: TRBD1; V gene: TRBV6-5; clone size: few; CDR3 protein: CASSYSKTGKVGEQYF; CDR3 DNA: TGTGCCAGCAGTTACTCGAAGACAGGGAAAGTAGGAGAGCAGTACTTC
J gene: TRBJ1-5; D gene: NA; V gene: TRBV12-5; clone size: NA; CDR3 protein: CASPSKGFQPQHF; CDR3 DNA: TGTGCTAGTCCATCAAAGGGGTTTCAGCCCCAGCATTTT
J gene: TRBJ2-2; D gene: NA; V gene: TRBV11-3; clone size: NA; CDR3 protein: CASQWAMNTGELFF; CDR3 DNA: TGTGCCAGCCAGTGGGCGATGAACACCGGGGAGCTGTTTTTT
J gene: TRBJ2-3; D gene: NA; V gene: TRBV6-5; clone size: NA; CDR3 protein: CASSSDWTSVGTQYF; CDR3 DNA: TGTGCCAGCAGTTCGGACTGGACCTCCGTAGGGACGCAGTATTTT
J gene: TRBJ1-3; D gene: TRBD1; V gene: TRBV24-1; clone size: NA; CDR3 protein: CATSDSRPAGGGNTIYF; CDR3 DNA: TGTGCCACCAGTGATTCCCGACCGGCAGGGGGTGGAAACACCATATATTTT
J gene: TRBJ2-7; D gene: TRBD2; V gene: TRBV6-6; clone size: NA; CDR3 protein: CASSYVLAGSYEQYF; CDR3 DNA: TGTGCCAGCAGTTACGTCCTAGCGGGGTCCTACGAGCAGTACTTC
J gene: TRBJ1-4; D gene: TRBD1; V gene: TRBV28; clone size: few; CDR3 protein: CASSPTPWTGTNEKLFF; CDR3 DNA: TGTGCCAGCAGTCCCACGCCCTGGACAGGAACTAATGAAAAACTGTTTTTT
J gene: TRBJ1-2; D gene: NA; V gene: TRBV12-3/TRBV12-4; clone size: few; CDR3 protein: CASTSDGYTF; CDR3 DNA: TGTGCCAGCACCTCGGATGGCTACACCTTC
J gene: TRBJ2-3; D gene: NA; V gene: TRBV6-6; clone size: NA; CDR3 protein: CASSRTASLSTDTQYF; CDR3 DNA: TGTGCCAGCAGCCGGACTGCCTCCCTCAGCACAGATACGCAGTATTTT
J gene: TRBJ2-1; D gene: TRBD2; V gene: TRBV4-2; clone size: NA; CDR3 protein: CASSQDPAGNHEQFF; CDR3 DNA: TGTGCCAGCAGCCAAGATCCAGCGGGAAACCACGAGCAGTTCTTC
J gene: TRBJ2-6; D gene: TRBD1; V gene: TRBV6-6; clone size: NA; CDR3 protein: CASSGDRPSGANVLTF; CDR3 DNA: TGTGCCAGCAGTGGGGACAGACCCTCTGGGGCCAACGTCCTGACTTTC
J gene: TRBJ2-1; D gene: TRBD2; V gene: TRBV5-1; clone size: few; CDR3 protein: CASSTTSGNEQFF; CDR3 DNA: TGCGCCAGCAGCACCACTAGCGGCAATGAGCAGTTCTTC
J gene: TRBJ2-3; D gene: TRBD2; V gene: TRBV5-1; clone size: NA; CDR3 protein: CASSLGTSGGTDTQYF; CDR3 DNA: TGCGCCAGCAGCTTAGGGACTAGCGGGGGCACAGATACGCAGTATTTT
J gene: TRBJ1-2; D gene: TRBD1; V gene: TRBV27; clone size: NA; CDR3 protein: CASSSRRQGMYGYTF; CDR3 DNA: TGTGCCAGCAGTTCCCGTCGACAGGGGATGTATGGCTACACCTTC
J gene: TRBJ2-7; D gene: TRBD1; V gene: TRBV9; clone size: NA; CDR3 protein: CASSVGGTGSYEQYF; CDR3 DNA: TGTGCCAGCAGCGTCGGGGGGACAGGGTCCTACGAGCAGTACTTC
J gene: TRBJ1-1; D gene: TRBD1; V gene: TRBV11-2; clone size: NA; CDR3 protein: CASSPSGTGWSEAFF; CDR3 DNA: TGTGCCAGCAGCCCCTCCGGGACAGGGTGGTCTGAAGCTTTCTTT
J gene: TRBJ1-4; D gene: NA; V gene: TRBV30; clone size: NA; CDR3 protein: CAWSSAGTLAEKLFF; CDR3 DNA: TGTGCCTGGAGTTCCGCCGGGACACTTGCTGAAAAACTGTTTTTT
J gene: TRBJ1-2; D gene: NA; V gene: TRBV10-3; clone size: NA; CDR3 protein: CAISESIGQTYGYTF; CDR3 DNA: TGTGCCATCAGTGAGTCGATAGGACAGACTTATGGCTACACCTTC
J gene: TRBJ2-5; D gene: TRBD2; V gene: TRBV29-1; clone size: NA; CDR3 protein: CSVEGWTSGGGTQETQYF; CDR3 DNA: TGCAGCGTTGAAGGTTGGACTAGCGGGGGGGGAACCCAAGAGACCCAGTACTTC
J gene: TRBJ2-1; D gene: NA; V gene: TRBV10-1; clone size: NA; CDR3 protein: CASSERAGSYNEQFF; CDR3 DNA: TGCGCCAGCAGTGAGAGGGCAGGGTCCTACAATGAGCAGTTCTTC
J gene: TRBJ1-1; D gene: TRBD1; V gene: TRBV6-5; clone size: NA; CDR3 protein: CASSRTGGTEAFF; CDR3 DNA: TGTGCCAGCAGTCGAACAGGGGGCACTGAAGCTTTCTTT
J gene: TRBJ2-5; D gene: TRBD1; V gene: TRBV3-1/TRBV3-2; clone size: once; CDR3 protein: CASSQGRDQGVETQYF; CDR3 DNA: TGTGCCAGCAGCCAAGGACGGGACCAGGGGGTGGAGACCCAGTACTTC
J gene: TRBJ2-3; D gene: TRBD2; V gene: TRBV4-1; clone size: NA; CDR3 protein: CASSLGGVTDTQYF; CDR3 DNA: TGCGCCAGCAGCCTCGGGGGGGTTACAGATACGCAGTATTTT
J gene: TRBJ2-3; D gene: NA; V gene: TRBV2; clone size: NA; CDR3 protein: CASSEALTDTQYF; CDR3 DNA: TGTGCCAGCAGTGAGGCCCTCACAGATACGCAGTATTTT
J gene: TRBJ1-1; D gene: NA; V gene: TRBV20-1; clone size: NA; CDR3 protein: CSASSIADGMGAFF; CDR3 DNA: TGCAGTGCTAGTTCTATCGCGGACGGGATGGGAGCTTTCTTT
J gene: TRBJ1-1; D gene: TRBD1; V gene: TRBV29-1; clone size: NA; CDR3 protein: CSVERDRGTEAFF; CDR3 DNA: TGCAGCGTTGAGCGTGACAGGGGCACTGAAGCTTTCTTT
J gene: TRBJ2-3; D gene: TRBD1; V gene: TRBV4-1; clone size: once; CDR3 protein: CASSQHVSDRGLQDTQYF; CDR3 DNA: TGCGCCAGCAGCCAACACGTCTCGGACAGGGGGCTACAAGATACGCAGTATTTT
J gene: TRBJ2-2; D gene: NA; V gene: TRBV20-1; clone size: NA; CDR3 protein: CSAKTGRRLFF; CDR3 DNA: TGCAGTGCGAAAACGGGAAGGCGGCTGTTTTTT
J gene: TRBJ2-1; D gene: TRBD2; V gene: TRBV7-9; clone size: NA; CDR3 protein: CASSLVLAGADEQFF; CDR3 DNA: TGTGCCAGCAGCTTAGTCCTAGCGGGAGCCGATGAGCAGTTCTTC
J gene: TRBJ1-2; D gene: NA; V gene: TRBV4-3; clone size: few; CDR3 protein: CASSQEGQGGNGYTF; CDR3 DNA: TGCGCCAGCAGCCAAGAAGGTCAGGGAGGGAATGGCTACACCTTC
J gene: TRBJ2-2; D gene: TRBD1; V gene: TRBV5-1; clone size: NA; CDR3 protein: CASSSWTGAGELFF; CDR3 DNA: TGCGCCAGCAGCTCTTGGACAGGGGCCGGGGAGCTGTTTTTT
J gene: TRBJ1-2; D gene: NA; V gene: TRBV25-1; clone size: NA; CDR3 protein: CASSEWSGGGSGGYTF; CDR3 DNA: TGTGCCAGCAGTGAATGGAGTGGGGGCGGATCGGGAGGCTACACCTTC
J gene: TRBJ1-2; D gene: NA; V gene: TRBV4-3; clone size: NA; CDR3 protein: CASSPDRAYGYTF; CDR3 DNA: TGCGCCAGCAGCCCTGACAGAGCCTATGGCTACACCTTC
J gene: TRBJ2-5; D gene: TRBD2; V gene: TRBV5-1; clone size: NA; CDR3 protein: CASSLSGGQETQYF; CDR3 DNA: TGCGCCAGCAGCTTGAGCGGGGGGCAGGAGACCCAGTACTTC
J gene: TRBJ2-1; D gene: TRBD2; V gene: TRBV30; clone size: NA; CDR3 protein: CAWLGAGVNEQFF; CDR3 DNA: TGTGCCTGGCTAGGAGCGGGAGTCAATGAGCAGTTCTTC
J gene: TRBJ1-5; D gene: NA; V gene: TRBV7-2; clone size: NA; CDR3 protein: CASSLGAASNQPQHF; CDR3 DNA: TGTGCCAGCAGCTTAGGGGCAGCTAGCAATCAGCCCCAGCATTTT
J gene: TRBJ2-7; D gene: TRBD2; V gene: TRBV7-9; clone size: NA; CDR3 protein: CASSSRTSSYEQYF; CDR3 DNA: TGTGCCAGCAGCTCCCGGACTAGCTCCTACGAGCAGTACTTC